In this sample, the clone carrying this T cell receptor beta chain turned up a few times. The sample originates from a study of T-cell reconstitution after alpha-beta-depleted transplantation in children. There are 16 residues in the CDR3. V was shortened by 5 bases and J by 4 bases, with 21 bases between the two germline ends. Germline CDR1 reads SGHTA; CDR2 reads FQGNSA. Unique molecular identifiers were incorporated during preparation of the TCRbeta library. TCRdb re-derived calls from the PCR reads in MiXCR, one entry per CDR3 protein. Altogether approximately 800,000 distinct CDR3 sequences are present, around 15% being singletons, with the ten largest covering 5%.

The chain links TRBV7-2 to TRBJ2-7; D is possibly TRBD2 (6 bases). The origin of this receptor is a male patient between 10 and 17 years old who had a stem cell transplant for acute lymphoblastic leukemia, so the T cells may come from the graft donor. The material sequenced was PBMCs, mostly from graft donor cells, taken 360 days after TCRalphabeta/CD19-depleted stem cell transplant. CDR3 sequence reads: CASSPRRDGRSYEQYF. DNA for the CDR3: TGTGCCAGCAGCCCGAGGCGGGATGGTCGGTCTTACGAGCAGTACTTC.